This record looks at one T cell receptor beta chain sequence and its context. The antigen is undetermined. Trimming pared 6 bases from V and 5 bases from J, leaving 13 bases between. Germline V lookup: CDR1 SEHNR, CDR2 FQNEAQ (reference sequence). This CDR3 contains 14 residues. The PCR used 52 TRBV and 13 TRBJ primers. Repertoires were generated with immunoSEQ multiplex PCR, while TCRdb's copy carries only in-frame clones and drops some. The repertoire holds roughly 23,000 clones, with about 88% as singletons. The data were taken from a study of regulatory T cells. Study conclusions and caveats: In CD3G-deficient patients, conventional CD4+ T cells were enriched for hydrophobic CDR3 residues at positions 6 and 7.

This TCR was recovered from a child aged 5 to 17 with CD3G deficiency. The sequenced material came from conventional CD4+ T cells sorted from blood. The chain has TRBV7-9 and TRBJ1-4; D is ambiguous. The CDR3 protein is CASSFKGPNEKLFF. CDR3 coding DNA: TGTGCCAGCAGTTTTAAGGGCCCCAATGAAAAACTGTTTTTT.